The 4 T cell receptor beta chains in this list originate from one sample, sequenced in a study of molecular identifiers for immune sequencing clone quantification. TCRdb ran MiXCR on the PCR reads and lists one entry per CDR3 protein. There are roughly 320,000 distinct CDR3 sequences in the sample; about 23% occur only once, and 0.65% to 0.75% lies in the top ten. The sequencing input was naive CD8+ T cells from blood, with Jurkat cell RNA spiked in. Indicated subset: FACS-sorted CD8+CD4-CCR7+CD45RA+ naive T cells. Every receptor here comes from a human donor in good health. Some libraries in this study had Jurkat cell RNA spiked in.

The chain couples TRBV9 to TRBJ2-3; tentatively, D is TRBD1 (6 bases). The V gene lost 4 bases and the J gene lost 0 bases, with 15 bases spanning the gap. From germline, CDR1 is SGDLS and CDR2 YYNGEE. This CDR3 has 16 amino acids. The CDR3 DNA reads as TGTGCCAGCAGCTTCCGACAGGTTACTAGCACAGATACGCAGTATTTT. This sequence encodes CASSFRQVTSTDTQYF.

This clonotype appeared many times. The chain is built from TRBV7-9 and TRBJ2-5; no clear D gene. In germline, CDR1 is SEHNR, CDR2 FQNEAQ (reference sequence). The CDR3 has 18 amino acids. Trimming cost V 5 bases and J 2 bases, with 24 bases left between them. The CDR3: CASSPRSREVWVQETQYF. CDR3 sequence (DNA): TGTGCCAGCAGCCCGAGAAGTAGAGAGGTTTGGGTTCAAGAGACCCAGTACTTC.

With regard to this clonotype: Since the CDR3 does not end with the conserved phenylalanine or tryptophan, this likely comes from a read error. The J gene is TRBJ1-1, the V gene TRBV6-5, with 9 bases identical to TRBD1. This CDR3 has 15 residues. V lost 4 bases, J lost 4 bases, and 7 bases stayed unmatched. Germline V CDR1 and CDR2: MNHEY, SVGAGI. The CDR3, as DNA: TGTGCCAGCAGTTCCCACAGGGGGCGCGGCACTGAAGCTTTCTAT. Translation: CASSSHRGRGTEAFY.

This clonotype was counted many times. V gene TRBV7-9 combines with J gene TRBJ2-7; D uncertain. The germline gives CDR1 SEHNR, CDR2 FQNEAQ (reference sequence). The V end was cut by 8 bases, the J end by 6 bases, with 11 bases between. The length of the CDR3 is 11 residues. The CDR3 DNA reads TGTGCCAGCGGGTCAGGCCTCGAGCAGTACTTC. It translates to CASGSGLEQYF.